What follows are 20 T cell receptor beta chains derived from one specimen sequenced in a study of glioma-infiltrating T cells after dendritic cell vaccination. Time point indicated: after dendritic cell vaccination, including at tumor progression/relapse. Libraries were prepared by immunoSEQ multiplex PCR; TCRdb keeps only in-frame clonotypes and omits some of them. The sample holds about 65,000 clones, 86% seen once. The source was blood, collected after dendritic cell vaccination. All receptors derive from a human donor with glioblastoma.

This rearrangement joins TRBV4-1 to TRBJ1-5; TRBD1 might be the D (5 bases). V lost 0 bases, J lost 6 bases, and 15 bases lay in between. Germline loops: CDR1 MGHRA, CDR2 YSYEKL. This CDR3 has 16 residues. The CDR3 loop is CASSQETFGRGQPQHF. The CDR3 DNA follows: TGCGCCAGCAGCCAAGAGACCTTCGGAAGGGGTCAGCCCCAGCATTTT.

The chain employs TRBV7-9 and TRBJ2-3; TRBD2 aligns across 11 bases. The J segment lost 6 bases and the V segment lost 5 bases, leaving 4 bases of the junction unmatched. Germline CDR1 and CDR2: SEHNR and FQNEAQ (reference sequence). The CDR3 is 14 residues long. CDR3 coding DNA: TGTGCCAGCAGCGAGACTAGCGGGACTGATACGCAGTATTTT. This codes for CASSETSGTDTQYF.

V and J are TRBV27 and TRBJ2-3; TRBD2 matches 9 bases. Germline V gene lookup returns CDR1 MNHEY and CDR2 SMNVEV (reference sequence). V trimming: 2 bases; J trimming: 0 bases; junction bases outside the gene matches: 6. The CDR3 runs 17 residues. Here the CDR3 reads CASSLLTSGASTDTQYF. The CDR3, as DNA: TGTGCCAGCAGTTTACTGACTAGCGGAGCTAGCACAGATACGCAGTATTTT.

The V and J genes are TRBV4-1 and TRBJ1-1, with D tentatively TRBD1 (6 bases). V gave up 2 bases and J gave up 6 bases, with 13 bases separating them. Germline-derived CDR1 and CDR2 are MGHRA and YSYEKL. The CDR3 has 14 residues. CDR3: CASSQLQGMAEAFF. CDR3 nucleotide sequence: TGCGCCAGCAGCCAACTACAGGGTATGGCTGAAGCTTTCTTT.

The chain is built from TRBV2 and TRBJ1-1; TRBD1 matches 11 bases. Germline CDR1 SNHLY, CDR2 FYNNEI. CDR3 length equals 15 residues. Trimming cost V 6 bases and J 5 bases; bases outside gene matches: 8. The CDR3 DNA follows: TGTGCCAGCAGAGACAGGACAGGGGGCCGGACTGAAGCTTTCTTT. Encoded protein: CASRDRTGGRTEAFF.

The rearrangement uses TRBV11-3 and TRBJ2-1, with unresolved D. Germline V gene lookup returns CDR1 SGHNT and CDR2 YENEEA. Trimming pared 1 base from V and 7 bases from J, leaving 11 bases between. The CDR3 runs 14 residues. The CDR3: CASSLAILGNEQFF. The CDR3 DNA reads TGTGCCAGCAGCTTAGCCATACTCGGGAATGAGCAGTTCTTC.

In the case of this clone: This same CDR3 is encoded by further DNA sequences in the sample. The gene calls are TRBV29-1 and TRBJ1-4; 7 bases agree with TRBD1. Germline CDR1 reads SQVTM; CDR2 reads ANQGSEA. With 5 bases clipped from V and 7 bases from J, the junction kept 4 bases outside the gene matches. The CDR3 has 12 amino acids. The CDR3 spells CSVRTGGEKLFF. CDR3 bases: TGCAGCGTTCGGACAGGAGGTGAAAAACTGTTTTTT.

The chain recombines TRBV14 with TRBJ2-5, with a weak D call TRBD1 (6 bases). This CDR3 comprises 18 residues. V was shortened by 4 bases and J by 2 bases, with 23 bases between the two germline ends. CDR1 and CDR2 (germline): SGHDN, FVKESK. The CDR3 bases are TGTGCCAGCAGCCCCACCCCGGGGACAACCTCCTTACAAGAGACCCAGTACTTC. The encoded protein is CASSPTPGTTSLQETQYF.

The CDR3 is CAGLAGGHNEQFF. CDR3 DNA sequence: TGTGCCGGACTAGCGGGGGGGCACAATGAGCAGTTCTTC. The rearrangement uses TRBV7-9 and TRBJ2-1; the match to TRBD2 covers 15 bases. Losses at the gene ends were 11 bases for V and 5 bases for J; bases not matched to a gene: 1. In germline, CDR1 is SEHNR, CDR2 FQNEAQ (reference sequence). CDR3 length equals 13 residues.

This chain joins TRBV18 and TRBJ1-2, with no clear D. Trimming shortened V by 3 bases and J by 5 bases, and 19 bases separated the two germline ends. Germline-derived CDR1 and CDR2 are KGHSH and LQKENI. CDR3 size: 16 residues. The CDR3 coding sequence is TGTGCCAGCTCACCCCTTACCCACGGGGTTGAGTATGGCTACACCTTC. This codes for CASSPLTHGVEYGYTF.

V usage is TRBV12-5 and J usage is TRBJ2-3; 7 nucleotides align to TRBD2. In germline, CDR1 is LGHNT, CDR2 FRNRAP. This CDR3 is 15 amino acids long. Losses at the gene ends were 8 bases for V and 3 bases for J; bases not matched to a gene: 11. This chain's CDR3 is CASSARGGSTDTQYF. The CDR3 nucleotides are TGTGCTAGTTCGGCACGGGGCGGGAGTACAGATACGCAGTATTTT. Combining the CDR3 with reference TRBV12-5 and TRBJ2-3 gives the whole variable domain DARVTQTPRHKVTEMGQEVTMRCQPILGHNTVFWYRQTMMQGLELLAYFRNRAPLDDSGMPKDRFSAEMPDATLATLKIQPSEPRDSAVYFCASSARGGSTDTQYFGPGTRLTVL.

This clone was seen a handful of times. V gene TRBV6-6 combines with J gene TRBJ2-3; a possible D gene is TRBD2 (6 bases). Germline lookup yields CDR1 MNHNY and CDR2 SVGAGI (reference sequence). The CDR3 sequence is 14 residues long. Trimming took 11 bases from V and 10 from J, leaving 25 bases between them. This CDR3 is CAGPMWDWPYAQYF. DNA for the CDR3: TGTGCCGGTCCCATGTGGGACTGGCCGTATGCGCAGTATTTT.

This chain connects TRBV6-5 to TRBJ2-7; no reliable D call. This CDR3 is built from 15 residues. V was trimmed by 5 bases and J by 2 bases, leaving 16 bases between them. Germline CDR1 is MNHEY and CDR2 is SVGAGI. Here the CDR3 DNA reads TGTGCCAGCAGTAAATCTGACAACTTACCCTACGAGCAGTACTTC. This sequence encodes CASSKSDNLPYEQYF.

The chain joins TRBV10-1 to TRBJ2-2; D gene unclear. Germline CDR1 WNHNN, CDR2 SYGVQD (reference sequence). The V gene lost 3 bases and the J gene lost 4 bases, with 9 bases spanning the gap. The CDR3 runs 14 residues. The CDR3 here is CASSELRRTGELFF. CDR3 in DNA: TGCGCCAGCAGTGAATTGCGTCGCACCGGGGAGCTGTTTTTT.

This clone has a single count. The chain uses TRBV29-1 and TRBJ2-7, with 12 positions matching TRBD1. In germline, CDR1 is SQVTM, CDR2 ANQGSEA. CDR3 length equals 16 residues. V was pared by 5 bases and J by 6 bases, with 14 bases of the junction left unmatched. CDR3 DNA: TGCAGCGTTACCCCCGGGTGGGACAGGGGGCAGGGCGAGCAGTACTTC. Encoded protein: CSVTPGWDRGQGEQYF.

The V gene is TRBV4-3, the J gene TRBJ2-5; 8 bases fit TRBD2. Germline lookup yields CDR1 LGHNA and CDR2 YSLEER. This CDR3 comprises 15 residues. The ends lost 2 bases at V and 1 base at J; junction bases unmatched: 3. CDR3 protein: CASSQNRGGQETQYF. The CDR3, as DNA: TGCGCCAGCAGCCAAAACCGGGGGGGCCAAGAGACCCAGTACTTC.

This clone is classed as medium-sized. The V call is TRBV7-2, the J call TRBJ1-3; tentative D call: TRBD1 (6 bases). Germline loops: CDR1 SGHTA, CDR2 FQGNSA. The CDR3 covers 15 residues. Trimming removed 5 bases at V and 3 bases at J, with 14 bases between. DNA of the CDR3: TGTGCCAGCAGCACCTGGACAGATAGTGGAAACACCATATATTTT. Residues: CASSTWTDSGNTIYF.

The chain links TRBV5-1 to TRBJ1-1; possibly TRBD1 for D (5 bases). Per germline, CDR1 SGHRS and CDR2 YFSETQ. The CDR3 consists of 14 residues. V dropped 0 bases and J dropped 0 bases, with 6 bases sitting between them. The CDR3, as DNA: TGCGCCAGCAGCTTGGCAGGGATGAACACTGAAGCTTTCTTT. Encoded protein: CASSLAGMNTEAFF.

The chain recombines TRBV20-1 with TRBJ1-1; TRBD1 is a possible D gene (5 bases). V was cut by 6 bases and J by 5 bases, with 10 bases left in between. Germline V gene lookup returns CDR1 DFQATT and CDR2 SNEGSKA (reference sequence). The CDR3 spans 11 residues. For the CDR3, the DNA is TGCAGTGCCTGGGGGGGAACTGAAGCTTTCTTT. This codes for CSAWGGTEAFF.

The gene calls are TRBV18 and TRBJ2-2; TRBD2 aligns across 8 bases. Germline V gene data show CDR1 as KGHSH and CDR2 as LQKENI. The CDR3 runs 15 residues. Germline trimming cut 4 bases from V and 4 bases from J; bases unmatched to any gene: 5. The chain's CDR3 is CASSLAGLFTGELFF. CDR3 sequence (DNA): TGTGCCAGCTCACTAGCGGGGTTATTCACCGGGGAGCTGTTTTTT. Combining the CDR3 with reference TRBV18 and TRBJ2-2 gives the whole variable domain NAGVMQNPRHLVRRRGQEARLRCSPMKGHSHVYWYRQLPEEGLKFMVYLQKENIIDESGMPKERFSAEFPKEGPSILRIQQVVRGDSAAYFCASSLAGLFTGELFFGEGSRLTVL.